Each of the 8 T cell receptor beta chains below was sequenced from the same sample in a study of T cells in Graves' hyperthyroidism and ophthalmopathy. RNA transcripts served as the template for amplifying TCR beta CDR3 regions. First-round RT-PCR of the TCR CDR3 relied on the HTBI primer set. One entry per CDR3 protein, called by TCRdb with MiXCR from the multiplex PCR reads. Of about 610,000 distinct CDR3 sequences in the sample, around 15% were seen once. Specimen: blood. The receptors stem from a woman aged 40 to 49 with Graves' ophthalmopathy.

The chain couples TRBV28 to TRBJ1-5; D is possibly TRBD1 (5 bases). This CDR3 comprises 14 residues. V was trimmed by 7 bases and J by 7 bases, leaving 17 bases between them. The V gene's germline CDR1 is MDHEN and CDR2 SYDVKM. CDR3 coding DNA: TGTGCCAGCATCCCGTCGAGAGGGGTGCAGCCCCAGCATTTT. This codes for CASIPSRGVQPQHF. Full variable domain (remainder filled in from reference TRBV28 and TRBJ1-5): DVKVTQSSRYLVKRTGEKVFLECVQDMDHENMFWYRQDPGLGLRLIYFSYDVKMKEKGDIPEGYSVSREKKERFSLILESASTNQTSMYLCASIPSRGVQPQHFGDGTRLSIL.

Of note for this clonotype: A read error may be the cause here, since a much bigger clone is one base away. J is TRBJ1-1 and V is TRBV2; perhaps TRBD1 as D (5 bases). Trimming removed 7 bases from V and 1 base from J, with 13 bases in between. This CDR3 comprises 14 residues. The germline gives CDR1 SNHLY, CDR2 FYNNEI. The CDR3 DNA sequence: TGTGCCAGCAATGCCCGGGGGAGGAACACTGAAGCTTTCTTT. It encodes CASNARGRNTEAFF.

The rearrangement joins TRBV7-9 to TRBJ2-7, with 7 bases aligning to TRBD1. With 5 bases clipped from V and 6 bases from J, the junction kept 10 bases outside the gene matches. Looked up from germline, CDR1 is SEHNR and CDR2 is FQNEAQ (reference sequence). This CDR3 contains 14 residues. The chain's CDR3 is CASSLRDSLSEQYF. The CDR3 DNA follows: TGTGCCAGCAGCCTCCGGGACAGCCTCTCCGAGCAGTACTTC.

This clonotype was recorded many times. This sequence joins TRBV28 and TRBJ2-5; D is perhaps TRBD2 (5 bases). From germline, CDR1 is MDHEN and CDR2 SYDVKM. The CDR3 totals 14 residues. Between the trimmed V and J ends, which lost 6 bases and 1 base, there was a span of 12 bases. The CDR3 sequence is CASRTGRTQETQYF. For the CDR3, the DNA is TGTGCCAGCAGAACGGGAAGGACCCAAGAGACCCAGTACTTC.

In DNA, the CDR3 is TGTGCCAGCACCCCCCGGGTTGAGATTGACTATGGCTACACCTTC. Translating gives CASTPRVEIDYGYTF. This chain joins TRBV12-3 or TRBV12-4 and TRBJ1-2; D is unresolved. Trimming took off 7 bases at V and 3 bases at J, with 18 bases between the two ends. The CDR3 totals 15 residues.

This clonotype has ten or more counts. The chain joins TRBV27 to TRBJ2-1, with 7 bases aligning to TRBD1. The germline CDR1 and CDR2 sequences are MNHEY and SMNVEV (reference sequence). This CDR3 has 15 amino acids. The J segment lost 1 base and the V segment lost 3 bases, leaving 3 bases of the junction unmatched. The CDR3, as DNA: TGTGCCAGCAGTTTGAAGGACAGGTCCTACAATGAGCAGTTCTTC. Protein: CASSLKDRSYNEQFF.

This chain uses TRBV7-8 with TRBJ1-1; D not certain. The germline V and J ends were trimmed by 4 bases and 0 bases, with 15 bases remaining between them. The CDR3 length is 16 residues. Germline values: CDR1 SGHVS, CDR2 FQNEAQ. CDR3 loop: CASSSQQLSMNTEAFF. Written as DNA, the CDR3 is TGTGCCAGCAGCTCTCAGCAGCTATCTATGAACACTGAAGCTTTCTTT.

This clonotype was counted a few times. The gene calls are TRBV4-1 and TRBJ2-2, with D unresolved. The CDR3 runs to 13 residues. V gave up 3 bases and J gave up 4 bases, with 6 bases separating them. CDR1 is MGHRA, CDR2 YSYEKL, per germline. The CDR3 spells CASSHIITGELFF. CDR3 in DNA: TGCGCCAGCAGCCATATAATCACCGGGGAGCTGTTTTTT.